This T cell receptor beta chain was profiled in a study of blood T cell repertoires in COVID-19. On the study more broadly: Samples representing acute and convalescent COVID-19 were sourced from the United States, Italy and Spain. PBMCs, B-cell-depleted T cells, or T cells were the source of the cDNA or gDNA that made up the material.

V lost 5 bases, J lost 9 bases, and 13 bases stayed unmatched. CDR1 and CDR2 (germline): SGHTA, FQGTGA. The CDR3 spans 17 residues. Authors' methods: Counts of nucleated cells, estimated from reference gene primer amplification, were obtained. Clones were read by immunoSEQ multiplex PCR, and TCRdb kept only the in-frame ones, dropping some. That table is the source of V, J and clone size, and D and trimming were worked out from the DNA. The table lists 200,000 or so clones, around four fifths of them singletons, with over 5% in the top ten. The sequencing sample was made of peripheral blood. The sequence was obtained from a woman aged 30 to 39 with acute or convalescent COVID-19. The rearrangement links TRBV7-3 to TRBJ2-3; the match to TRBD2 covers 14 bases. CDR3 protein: CASSPGTSGGSQWTQYF. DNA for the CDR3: TGTGCCAGCAGCCCCGGGACTAGCGGGGGTTCACAGTGGACGCAGTATTTT. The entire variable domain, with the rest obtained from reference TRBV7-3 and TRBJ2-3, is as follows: GAGVSQTPSNKVTEKGKYVELRCDPISGHTALYWYRQSLGQGPEFLIYFQGTGAADDSGLPNDRFFAVRPEGSVSTLKIQRTERGDSAVYLCASSPGTSGGSQWTQYFGPGTRLTVL.